The 9 T cell receptor beta chains below were found in one sample sequenced in a study of cytomegalovirus exposure and HLA in healthy donors. It was with 60 Vbeta and 13 Jbeta primers that the PCR ran. Profiling relied on immunoSEQ multiplex PCR, and the TCRdb table lists in-frame clones only, not all of them. The sample carries roughly 160,000 clones, 77% recorded once. The material sequenced was PBMCs. Receptors were obtained from a man aged 30 to 45 in good health and CMV-seropositive.

V gene TRBV5-1 combines with J gene TRBJ1-2; the D gene is possibly TRBD1 (5 bases). This CDR3 is built from 16 residues. Trimming left V 0 bases short and J 4 bases short, with 16 bases between. Germline V lookup: CDR1 SGHRS, CDR2 YFSETQ. This CDR3 is CASSLEANRDSYGYTF. The CDR3 nucleotides are TGCGCCAGCAGCTTGGAAGCAAACCGGGACTCCTATGGCTACACCTTC.

This sequence joins TRBV7-6 and TRBJ2-3; 9 nucleotides agree with TRBD2. The germline gives CDR1 SGHVS, CDR2 FNYEAQ. Trimming at V came to 3 bases and at J to 1 base, leaving 5 bases not matched to a gene. The CDR3 runs 16 residues. This chain's CDR3 is CASSFAPSGGTDTQYF. The CDR3 nucleotides read TGTGCCAGCAGCTTCGCCCCTAGCGGGGGCACAGATACGCAGTATTTT.

This sequence joins TRBV9 and TRBJ2-3; the match to TRBD1 covers 8 bases. Trimming took 1 base from V and 6 from J; bases not matched to a gene: 10. Germline loops: CDR1 SGDLS, CDR2 YYNGEE. The CDR3 contains 16 residues. CDR3 loop: CASSVREQGGWDTQYF. CDR3 nucleotide sequence: TGTGCCAGCAGCGTAAGGGAACAGGGGGGTTGGGATACGCAGTATTTT.

The chain employs TRBV4-2 and TRBJ2-4, with TRBD1 as a possible D gene (5 bases). The CDR3 totals 16 residues. With 4 bases removed from V and 0 bases from J, the gap between germline ends came to 13 bases. CDR1 and CDR2 (germline): LGHNA, YNFKEQ. The CDR3 DNA is TGTGCCAGCAGCCGAAGGGGTTCCCGAGCCAAAAACATTCAGTACTTC. Encoded protein: CASSRRGSRAKNIQYF.

The chain has TRBV7-6 and TRBJ1-6, with D possibly being TRBD1 (5 bases). With 5 bases removed from V and 12 bases from J, the gap between germline ends came to 11 bases. The CDR3 sequence is 12 residues long. Germline lookup yields CDR1 SGHVS and CDR2 FNYEAQ. For the CDR3, the DNA is TGTGCCAGCAGCACACGCGGGGGACCCCTCCACTTT. Translation gives CASSTRGGPLHF.

The chain employs TRBV28 and TRBJ2-7; D call uncertain. CDR3 length equals 12 residues. Germline values: CDR1 MDHEN, CDR2 SYDVKM. Between the trimmed V and J ends, which lost 4 bases and 0 bases, there was a span of 4 bases. CDR3 sequence: CASSSISYEQYF. For the CDR3, the DNA is TGTGCCAGCAGTTCTATCTCCTACGAGCAGTACTTC. The full variable domain, completed using reference TRBV28 and TRBJ2-7, is DVKVTQSSRYLVKRTGEKVFLECVQDMDHENMFWYRQDPGLGLRLIYFSYDVKMKEKGDIPEGYSVSREKKERFSLILESASTNQTSMYLCASSSISYEQYFGPGTRLTVT.

This clone came up once. The CDR3 region has the DNA TGTGCCTGGAGTCCCCTGGAGGGGAATGAGCAGTTCTTC. As protein: CAWSPLEGNEQFF. The V and J genes are TRBV30 and TRBJ2-1, with D maybe TRBD2 (6 bases). The germline V gene has CDR1 GTSNPN and CDR2 SVGIG (reference sequence). V was shortened by 2 bases and J by 7 bases, with 12 bases between the two germline ends. CDR3 length: 13 residues.

The V and J genes are TRBV6-1 and TRBJ1-6; 10 bases match TRBD1. Germline V gene sequence: CDR1 MNHNS, CDR2 SASEGT. This CDR3 spans 17 amino acids. Trimming at V came to 3 bases and at J to 7 bases, leaving 9 bases not matched to a gene. The DNA for the CDR3 is TGTGCCAGCAGTGAGAGGGACAGGGGCTCCCCCAATTCACCCCTCCACTTT. Amino acid sequence: CASSERDRGSPNSPLHF.

This chain links TRBV11-2 with TRBJ2-7, with D possibly TRBD2 on 7 matching bases. The CDR3 sequence is 13 residues long. CDR1 and CDR2 from the germline V gene are SGHAT and FQNNGV. Trimming took 7 bases from V and 0 from J, leaving 10 bases between them. This chain's CDR3 is CASKGGNSYEQYF. The CDR3 nucleotides read TGTGCCAGCAAGGGGGGGAACTCCTACGAGCAGTACTTC.